These 27 T cell receptor beta chains share one sample of origin, sequenced in a study of radiotherapy plus CTLA-4 blockade in lung cancer. Profiled with immunoSEQ multiplex PCR; TCRdb holds only in-frame clones, not every one. The repertoire holds more than 75,000 clones, with about four fifths as singletons. The starting material was peripheral blood, obtained from a patient treated with radiotherapy plus ipilimumab. The source of these receptors is a human donor with non-small cell lung cancer that progressed on radiotherapy plus ipilimumab.

The chain joins TRBV27 to TRBJ1-2; unclear D gene. Germline CDR1 is MNHEY and CDR2 is SMNVEV (reference sequence). There are 13 residues in the CDR3. Trimming took off 5 bases at V and 3 bases at J, with 10 bases between the two ends. CDR3 in DNA: TGTGCCAGCAGTGCCCGGGAGCACTATGGCTACACCTTC. As protein: CASSAREHYGYTF.

The rearrangement uses TRBV7-3 and TRBJ2-1; maybe TRBD2 (5 bases). The germline CDR1 and CDR2 sequences are SGHTA and FQGTGA. The CDR3 length is 15 residues. Trimming pared 2 bases from V and 5 bases from J, leaving 13 bases between. This CDR3 reads CASSLGRGFHNEQFF. As DNA, the CDR3 is TGTGCCAGCAGCTTAGGGAGAGGTTTTCACAATGAGCAGTTCTTC.

The chain combines TRBV5-1 with TRBJ2-1; D possibly uses TRBD1 or TRBD2 (5 bases each). The V gene lost 0 bases and the J gene lost 3 bases, with 16 bases spanning the gap. The CDR3 runs to 17 residues. Germline CDR1 and CDR2: SGHRS and YFSETQ. CDR3 sequence (DNA): TGCGCCAGCAGCTTGGTCTCCGGGACGCGCTTCTACAATGAGCAGTTCTTC. Its protein is CASSLVSGTRFYNEQFF.

This sequence joins TRBV2 and TRBJ2-3; D is undetermined. This CDR3 has 15 amino acids. Germline V lookup: CDR1 SNHLY, CDR2 FYNNEI. Between the trimmed V and J ends, which lost 1 base and 0 bases, there was a span of 8 bases. In nucleotides, the CDR3 is TGTGCCAGCAGTGAAGAGCTTATTAGCACAGATACGCAGTATTTT. Amino acid sequence: CASSEELISTDTQYF.

V and J are TRBV7-2 and TRBJ2-2, with D unresolved. V gave up 1 base and J gave up 7 bases, with 10 bases separating them. Per the germline V gene, CDR1 is SGHTA and CDR2 is FQGNSA. This CDR3 region has 14 residues. The CDR3 sequence is CASSLEITVGELFF. The DNA of the CDR3 is TGTGCCAGCAGCTTAGAAATTACCGTCGGGGAGCTGTTTTTT.

V is TRBV6-5 and J is TRBJ1-1, with TRBD1 as a possible D gene (6 bases). Looked up from germline, CDR1 is MNHEY and CDR2 is SVGAGI. V was cut by 11 bases and J by 4 bases, with 17 bases left in between. The CDR3 extends over 13 amino acids. The CDR3 nucleotides are TGTGCCGCGCGGGGGCGCTGGGCCACTGAAGCTTTCTTT. Translating gives CAARGRWATEAFF.

V gene TRBV30 combines with J gene TRBJ2-3, with 10 nucleotides matching TRBD2. The CDR3 runs to 16 residues. Germline V lookup: CDR1 GTSNPN, CDR2 SVGIG (reference sequence). V gave up 5 bases and J gave up 5 bases; unmatched junction bases: 13. DNA of the CDR3: TGTGCCTGGGGGGTCCTAGCGGGAGAAGGTGGAGATACGCAGTATTTT. Amino acids: CAWGVLAGEGGDTQYF.

In its sample, this clone was seen a few times. The gene calls are TRBV4-1 and TRBJ1-1; 7 positions match TRBD1. Germline CDR1 is MGHRA and CDR2 is YSYEKL. CDR3 length: 13 amino acids. Trimming took 3 bases from V and 5 from J; bases not matched to a gene: 3. The CDR3 coding sequence is TGCGCCAGCAGCCAGACAGGGAGAACTGAAGCTTTCTTT. It translates to CASSQTGRTEAFF.

This clone was recorded a few times. V is TRBV15 and J is TRBJ2-7; 10 bases match TRBD1. The V and J ends lost 5 bases and 4 bases, in that order; junction bases with no gene match: 5. This CDR3 region has 14 residues. In germline, CDR1 is LNHNV, CDR2 YYDKDF (reference sequence). This CDR3 is CATSGDRGPYEQYF. In DNA, the CDR3 is TGTGCCACCAGCGGGGACAGGGGACCGTACGAGCAGTACTTC.

The rearrangement links TRBV5-1 to TRBJ2-3, with D maybe TRBD2 (7 bases). Trimming removed 4 bases from V and 2 bases from J, with 11 bases in between. The CDR3 is 14 residues long. Germline V gives CDR1 SGHRS, CDR2 YFSETQ. CDR3 sequence (DNA): TGCGCCAGCAGCCGGGGGGACAACACAGATACGCAGTATTTT. Amino acid sequence: CASSRGDNTDTQYF.

The chain is built from TRBV9 and TRBJ1-1; weak D call: TRBD1 (6 bases). The CDR3 loop spans 13 amino acids. With 0 bases removed from V and 4 bases from J, the gap between germline ends came to 7 bases. The germline V gene encodes CDR1 SGDLS and CDR2 YYNGEE. CDR3 amino acids: CASSVEGGTEAFF. As DNA, the CDR3 is TGTGCCAGCAGCGTAGAGGGGGGCACTGAAGCTTTCTTT.

The rearrangement uses TRBV15 and TRBJ2-7; D could derive from TRBD1 or TRBD2 (5 bases each). The CDR3 is 11 amino acids. V lost 9 bases and J lost 5, with 11 bases in between. Germline V lookup: CDR1 LNHNV, CDR2 YYDKDF (reference sequence). The CDR3 sequence: CATRGANEQYV. CDR3 bases: TGTGCCACGAGGGGAGCCAACGAGCAGTACGTC.

The J gene is TRBJ2-5, the V gene TRBV7-9, with a weak D call TRBD2 (5 bases). The CDR3 has 14 amino acids. CDR1 and CDR2 (germline): SEHNR, FQNEAQ (reference sequence). The V gene lost 2 bases and the J gene lost 4 bases, with 11 bases spanning the gap. In DNA, the CDR3 is TGTGCCAGCAGCTTAATTGAGGGTAGAGAGACCCAGTACTTC. Amino acid sequence: CASSLIEGRETQYF.

The gene calls are TRBV6-5 and TRBJ1-1, with TRBD1 matching 8 bases. Germline values: CDR1 MNHEY, CDR2 SVGAGI. Trimming took 2 bases from V and 4 from J; bases not matched to a gene: 6. The CDR3 totals 15 residues. The CDR3 DNA is TGTGCCAGCAGTTACCCCGGACAGGGTATCACTGAAGCTTTCTTT. It is translated as CASSYPGQGITEAFF.

The genes are TRBV5-1 and TRBJ1-2; D call uncertain. Trimming removed 0 bases from V and 4 bases from J, with 10 bases in between. The CDR3 contains 14 residues. CDR1 and CDR2 from the germline V gene are SGHRS and YFSETQ. CDR3 bases: TGCGCCAGCAGCTTGGCCGAGCAGTTCTATGGCTACACCTTC. Translating gives CASSLAEQFYGYTF.

V gene TRBV5-1 combines with J gene TRBJ2-7; TRBD2 matches at 10 bases. This CDR3 contains 16 residues. Germline V gene data show CDR1 as SGHRS and CDR2 as YFSETQ. J was trimmed by 3 bases and V by 0 bases; bases with no gene match: 6. The CDR3 sequence is CASSLAGTSDYYEQYV. The CDR3 nucleotides are TGCGCCAGCAGCTTGGCCGGGACTAGCGACTACTACGAGCAGTACGTC.

For this clone: The junction shows a germline mismatch at one end, possibly a read error. This chain uses TRBV30 with TRBJ1-1; maybe TRBD1 (6 bases). In germline, CDR1 is GTSNPN, CDR2 SVGIG (reference sequence). The CDR3 totals 14 residues. The DNA of the CDR3 is TGTGCCAGGAGGAGCGGGGGGCTTAGTACTGAAGCTTTCTTT. It codes for CARRSGGLSTEAFF.

The chain links TRBV27 to TRBJ2-7; tentatively, D is TRBD2 (6 bases). The germline gives CDR1 MNHEY, CDR2 SMNVEV (reference sequence). The V gene lost 1 base and the J gene lost 4 bases, with 11 bases spanning the gap. The CDR3 is made up of 14 amino acids. In nucleotides, the CDR3 is TGTGCCAGCAGTTTATATCGCGGGAATTACGAGCAGTACTTC. Translation gives CASSLYRGNYEQYF.

This clone was counted a few times. J is TRBJ2-1 and V is TRBV18; 9 bases align to TRBD1. Trimming took 6 bases from V and 9 from J; bases not matched to a gene: 12. Looked up from germline, CDR1 is KGHSH and CDR2 is LQKENI. CDR3 length: 15 residues. In nucleotides, the CDR3 is TGTGCCAGCTCTCAAACCGGGACAGGGAAGGTTGAGCAGTTCTTC. Amino acids: CASSQTGTGKVEQFF.

The rearrangement links TRBV7-2 to TRBJ2-7; 12 positions match TRBD2. Germline CDR1 is SGHTA and CDR2 is FQGNSA. Trimming at V came to 5 bases and at J to 7 bases, leaving 6 bases not matched to a gene. This CDR3 is built from 14 residues. CDR3: CASSPGLAGREQYF. Here the CDR3 DNA reads TGTGCCAGCAGCCCGGGACTAGCGGGCCGAGAGCAGTACTTC.

The chain uses TRBV13 and TRBJ2-3; 8 bases align to TRBD2. Unmatched junction bases numbered 16, after V lost 5 bases and J lost 3 bases. This CDR3 spans 18 amino acids. Germline CDR1 PRHDT, CDR2 FYEKMQ (reference sequence). CDR3 region: CASSASGAGGPVTDTQYF. The CDR3, as DNA: TGTGCCAGCAGCGCCTCCGGGGCGGGAGGCCCTGTTACAGATACGCAGTATTTT.

The table lists this clone with a count of one. The chain has TRBV27 and TRBJ1-1; D remains unclear. The CDR3 is made up of 14 amino acids. Germline V gives CDR1 MNHEY, CDR2 SMNVEV (reference sequence). V was clipped by 0 bases and J by 8 bases, with 13 bases between them. The CDR3 DNA reads TGTGCCAGCAGTTTATCCAAGGCGAGAGCAGAAGCTTTCTTT. Residues: CASSLSKARAEAFF.

V gene TRBV12-1 combines with J gene TRBJ2-7; the table calls TRBD2, which could not be checked here. TRBV12-1 counts as a pseudogene. The CDR3 covers 15 residues. Here the CDR3 DNA reads TGTGCCAGCAGCTTTTTCGGCGGGAGCTCCTACGAGCAGTACTTC. Amino acids: CASSFFGGSSYEQYF.

V gene TRBV10-3 combines with J gene TRBJ2-2; 7 bases map to TRBD2. The CDR3 spans 15 residues. Germline CDR1 is ENHRY and CDR2 is SYGVKD. V shed 2 bases and J 0 bases; nucleotides not matched to a gene: 0. Here the CDR3 reads CAISETSANTGELFF. In DNA form, the CDR3 reads TGTGCCATCAGTGAGACTAGCGCGAACACCGGGGAGCTGTTTTTT.

This CDR3 reads CSVTGGGGPTDTQYF. In DNA, the CDR3 is TGCAGCGTGACTGGGGGCGGAGGTCCCACAGATACGCAGTATTTT. The gene calls are TRBV29-1 and TRBJ2-3; a possible D gene is TRBD1 (6 bases). This CDR3 comprises 15 residues. Germline-derived CDR1 and CDR2 are SQVTM and ANQGSEA. V lost 6 bases, J lost 2 bases, and 18 bases lay in between.

The gene calls are TRBV4-1 and TRBJ1-2; possible D gene TRBD1, 5 bases. This CDR3 has 13 residues. The V gene lost 4 bases and the J gene lost 8 bases, with 14 bases spanning the gap. Germline V lookup: CDR1 MGHRA, CDR2 YSYEKL. CDR3 coding DNA: TGCGCCAGCAGCCCGCAGGGATGGCAAGGCTACACCTTC. Protein: CASSPQGWQGYTF.

The chain recombines TRBV19 with TRBJ1-1; D might be TRBD1 (5 bases). V dropped 3 bases and J dropped 2 bases, with 10 bases sitting between them. Germline V gene lookup returns CDR1 LNHDA and CDR2 SQIVND (reference sequence). This CDR3 is built from 14 residues. The CDR3 loop is CASSIQGSNTEAFF. The CDR3 DNA is TGTGCCAGTAGTATTCAGGGTTCAAACACTGAAGCTTTCTTT.